This is a list of T cell receptor beta chains from one sample in a study of shared clonotypes between healthy human individuals. Sequenced by immunoSEQ multiplex PCR; TCRdb stores in-frame clones only, minus some. The sample shows about 92,000 clones, 68% of them seen only once. The sample taken for sequencing was memory CD8+ T cells sorted from blood. The receptors shown here come from a man aged 30 to 45 in good health. CDR3s include the opening cysteine and the closing phenylalanine or tryptophan. A D gene is named only where the DNA matches it firmly. Only part of the rows carry a size: once, few, many, or a class if the clone is expanded.

v_call,j_call,clone_size,d_call,cdr3_aa,cdr3_nt
TRBV19,TRBJ2-7,.,.,CASSLDNSYEQYF,TGTGCCAGTAGCCTGGACAACTCCTACGAGCAGTACTTC
TRBV7-3,TRBJ2-1,.,.,CASSLAGREYNEQFF,TGTGCCAGCAGCTTAGCGGGACGAGAATACAATGAGCAGTTCTTC
TRBV25-1,TRBJ2-7,.,.,CASTPSAVASGYEQYF,TGTGCCAGCACCCCCTCGGCGGTAGCGTCGGGCTACGAGCAGTACTTC
TRBV2,TRBJ2-7,once,.,CARGGTAGNFYEQYF,TGTGCCAGGGGGGGGACAGCGGGAAACTTCTACGAGCAGTACTTC
TRBV30,TRBJ2-2,many,.,CAWSKGTSSTGELFF,TGTGCCTGGAGTAAGGGGACATCGAGCACCGGGGAGCTGTTTTTT
TRBV9,TRBJ2-1,.,.,CASSATGQNNEQFF,TGTGCCAGCAGTGCAACAGGACAAAACAATGAGCAGTTCTTC
TRBV15,TRBJ2-7,.,.,CATSRDLSHEQYF,TGTGCCACCAGCAGAGATTTAAGCCACGAGCAGTACTTC
TRBV7-9,TRBJ1-5,.,.,CASSAGLNQPQHF,TGTGCCAGCAGCGCAGGGCTTAATCAGCCCCAGCATTTT
TRBV4-3,TRBJ2-1,many,.,CASSHQSARGKQFF,TGCGCCAGCAGCCATCAATCCGCGAGGGGGAAGCAGTTCTTC
TRBV11-2,TRBJ2-7,.,TRBD2,CASSFSGDSSYGQYF,TGTGCCAGCAGCTTCAGCGGGGATAGCTCCTACGGGCAGTACTTC
TRBV11-3,TRBJ2-1,.,TRBD2,CASSLRTSGIMNEQFF,TGTGCCAGCAGCTTGAGGACTAGCGGGATAATGAATGAGCAGTTCTTC
TRBV4-3,TRBJ2-3,.,.,CASSQDTPSDSTDTQYF,TGCGCCAGCAGCCAAGATACCCCTAGCGACAGCACAGATACGCAGTATTTT
TRBV5-1,TRBJ1-1,.,.,CASSLEGNTEAFF,TGCGCCAGCAGCTTGGAAGGGAACACTGAAGCTTTCTTT
TRBV19,TRBJ1-5,.,.,CASSMATNQPQHF,TGTGCCAGTAGTATGGCAACCAATCAGCCCCAGCATTTT
TRBV2,TRBJ2-5,few,.,CASSDVLATNQETQYF,TGTGCCAGCAGTGATGTCCTGGCCACTAACCAAGAGACCCAGTACTTC
TRBV5-1,TRBJ1-4,.,TRBD1,CASSLHTGGGRTNEKLFF,TGCGCCAGCAGCTTGCATACAGGGGGCGGTAGGACTAATGAAAAACTGTTTTTT
TRBV6-6,TRBJ2-3,.,TRBD2,CASSYPGGPTDTQYF,TGTGCCAGCAGTTACCCGGGAGGGCCCACAGATACGCAGTATTTT
TRBV29-1,TRBJ2-7,few,TRBD1,CSVAWVGQFYEQYF,TGCAGCGTTGCTTGGGTGGGACAGTTTTACGAGCAGTACTTC
TRBV28,TRBJ1-1,.,.,CASSREFEAFF,TGTGCCAGCAGTCGGGAATTTGAAGCTTTCTTT
TRBV5-1,TRBJ2-1,once,.,CASSPAPAQGYNEQFF,TGCGCCAGCAGCCCAGCCCCTGCGCAGGGGTACAATGAGCAGTTCTTC
TRBV9,TRBJ2-1,.,TRBD2,CASSPALAAGGHHEQFF,TGTGCCAGCAGCCCCGCTCTCGCAGCGGGAGGGCATCATGAGCAGTTCTTC
TRBV11-2,TRBJ2-7,.,.,CASSAGLYYEQYF,TGTGCCAGCTCAGCAGGACTATACTACGAGCAGTACTTC
TRBV7-9,TRBJ2-7,.,.,CASSLSSATRSEQYF,TGTGCCAGCAGCCTGTCGTCAGCGACACGGAGCGAGCAGTACTTC
TRBV5-1,TRBJ2-5,.,TRBD1,CASSDGTGRGETQYF,TGCGCCAGCAGCGATGGGACAGGACGAGGGGAGACCCAGTACTTC
TRBV5-6,TRBJ2-7,.,.,CASGLRLSHEQYF,TGTGCCAGCGGGCTTAGATTGTCCCACGAGCAGTACTTC
TRBV7-2,TRBJ2-5,.,.,CASRRGNQETQYF,TGTGCCAGCAGGAGGGGAAACCAAGAGACCCAGTACTTC
TRBV6-1,TRBJ2-5,once,.,CASGPQTQYF,TGTGCCAGCGGGCCCCAGACCCAGTACTTC
TRBV6-1,TRBJ2-5,.,TRBD2,CASNSLAGGLETQYF,TGTGCCAGCAATAGTCTAGCGGGAGGTTTAGAGACCCAGTACTTC
TRBV6-5,TRBJ2-6,.,TRBD1,CASRATTGRRSVLTF,TGTGCCAGCAGGGCCACGACAGGGAGAAGATCCGTCCTGACTTTC
TRBV5-4,TRBJ2-2,.,TRBD2,CASSPSTSGLNTGELFF,TGTGCCAGCAGCCCTAGTACTAGCGGGTTAAACACCGGGGAGCTGTTTTTT
TRBV10-2,TRBJ2-1,.,.,CASSDNEQFF,TGCGCCAGCAGCGACAATGAGCAGTTCTTC
TRBV11-2,TRBJ2-1,.,.,CASSSRDYPSYNEQFF,TGTGCCAGCAGCTCAAGGGATTACCCCTCCTACAATGAGCAGTTCTTC
TRBV7-9,TRBJ2-7,.,.,CASSTTVSYEQYF,TGTGCCAGCAGCACGACAGTCTCCTACGAGCAGTACTTC
TRBV15,TRBJ2-1,few,.,CATTSPALSSYNEQFF,TGTGCCACCACCTCTCCAGCGCTTAGCTCCTACAATGAGCAGTTCTTC
TRBV14,TRBJ2-5,once,.,CASSQDPARQETQYF,TGTGCCAGCAGCCAAGATCCAGCGAGACAAGAGACCCAGTACTTC
TRBV7-9,TRBJ2-7,.,.,CASSFAAAYEQYF,TGTGCCAGCAGCTTTGCGGCCGCCTACGAGCAGTACTTC
TRBV11-2,TRBJ2-1,.,.,CASCWTPADNEQFF,TGTGCCAGCTGTTGGACACCCGCCGACAATGAGCAGTTCTTC
TRBV5-1,TRBJ1-3,.,TRBD1,CASSTGQGSTGNTIYF,TGCGCCAGCAGCACCGGACAGGGCTCAACGGGAAACACCATATATTTT
TRBV11-3,TRBJ2-1,.,.,CASSHRDNDEQFF,TGTGCCAGCAGCCACAGGGACAACGATGAGCAGTTCTTC
TRBV28,TRBJ2-1,.,.,CASSSYHEQFF,TGTGCCAGCAGTTCCTACCATGAGCAGTTCTTC
TRBV5-1,TRBJ1-1,many,.,CASSLGSEAFF,TGCGCCAGCAGCTTGGGAAGTGAAGCTTTCTTT
TRBV12-5,TRBJ2-2,.,.,CASGLDGWATGELFF,TGTGCTAGTGGTTTGGATGGCTGGGCCACCGGGGAGCTGTTTTTT
TRBV7-9,TRBJ1-2,.,.,CASSLGREDSNYGYTF,TGTGCCAGCAGCTTAGGTAGGGAGGACAGTAACTATGGCTACACCTTC
TRBV27,TRBJ2-2,.,TRBD2,CASRRGRQAKTGELFF,TGTGCCAGCAGGCGCGGGAGGCAGGCTAAGACCGGGGAGCTGTTTTTT
TRBV6-4,TRBJ2-1,.,.,CASSDLGGGTDNEQFF,TGTGCCAGCAGTGACTTAGGTGGCGGCACGGACAATGAGCAGTTCTTC
TRBV9,TRBJ2-1,.,TRBD2,CASSVGTSASYNEQFF,TGTGCCAGCAGCGTTGGGACTAGCGCGTCCTACAATGAGCAGTTCTTC
TRBV10-3,TRBJ2-3,.,.,CAISESGSGTDTQYF,TGTGCCATCAGTGAGTCAGGAAGCGGCACAGATACGCAGTATTTT
TRBV28,TRBJ1-5,.,.,CASSFPDMTQNF,TGTGCCAGCAGTTTTCCGGACATGACCCAGAATTTT
TRBV30,TRBJ2-5,once,.,CAWGNRAGWGTQYF,TGTGCCTGGGGGAACAGGGCCGGTTGGGGAACCCAGTACTTC
TRBV7-6,TRBJ2-3,once,TRBD1,CASSLGQGHTDTQYF,TGTGCCAGCAGCTTAGGACAGGGACACACAGATACGCAGTATTTT
TRBV4-1,TRBJ2-3,.,TRBD2,CASSQDRGLAGGRGADTQYF,TGCGCCAGCAGCCAAGATAGGGGACTAGCGGGAGGGAGAGGGGCAGATACGCAGTATTTT
TRBV28,TRBJ2-7,.,.,CASSPRTYEQYF,TGTGCCAGCAGCCCCCGGACCTACGAGCAGTACTTC
TRBV5-6,TRBJ1-2,.,.,CASSLGEVRRSSNYGYTF,TGTGCCAGCAGCTTGGGGGAGGTAAGAAGGTCGTCCAACTATGGCTACACCTTC
TRBV7-3,TRBJ2-3,.,TRBD2,CASSFGLAGDTQYF,TGTGCCAGCAGCTTTGGGCTAGCGGGAGATACGCAGTATTTT
TRBV11-3,TRBJ2-1,.,TRBD2,CASSLVPGGNNEQFF,TGTGCCAGCAGCTTAGTTCCGGGAGGAAACAATGAGCAGTTCTTC